This TCR beta chain was identified during a study of Ad26.COV2.S vaccination and SARS-CoV-2 variants (dated by TCRdb to the early 2020s). In the study overall: Vaccine-arm donors were drawn from COV1001, a multicentre, randomized, double-blind, placebo-controlled phase I-IIa trial of Ad26.COV2.S in healthy adults. Throughout the experiments and outcome assessment, investigators stayed blinded to trial group allocation. Ad26.COV2.S was administered intramuscularly at a dose of 5x10^10 or 1x10^11 viral particles, either as one shot or as two shots given 56 days apart. Trial participants were randomized into five groups of five: low-dose or high-dose Ad26.COV2.S given once or twice, or placebo on both occasions. The TCR-sequenced set comprised about 30 samples: roughly 19 Ad26.COV2.S vaccine recipients, 5 placebo recipients and 8 SARS-CoV-2 convalescent individuals. TCRbeta repertoire sequencing served as the tool for gauging how specific and how broad the SARS-CoV-2-reactive T cell receptors were following Ad26.COV2.S vaccination.

The immunoSEQ Assay was used to sequence TCRbeta CDR3 regions. After extraction, genomic DNA underwent amplification by bias-controlled multiplex PCR, followed by high-throughput sequencing. In the authors' own workflow: Collapsing and filtering of sequences were performed to quantify the absolute abundance of each unique TCRbeta CDR3 region. T cell fraction was estimated by normalization of TCRbeta template counts to usable DNA, with usable DNA being measured through amplification of reference genes present in all nucleated cells. Repertoire TCRs were annotated as SARS-CoV-2-specific when V gene, CDR3 amino acid sequence and J gene were exactly matched to a known reactive TCR set. The reference SARS-CoV-2 TCR set was obtained from MIRA and was filtered for enrichment in COVID-19-positive ImmuneCODE repertoires, whereby public or cross-reactive TCRs were removed. Drawing on the MIRA antigens, annotated TCRs were analysed further at the level of specific ORF or position within ORF. Breadth was defined as the number of annotated unique rearrangements divided by the total number of unique productive rearrangements, and depth was defined as the summed frequency of the annotated unique rearrangements. Two-sided Wilcoxon rank-sum tests were used to compare TCR breadth between groups. In its TCRdb copy, this immuneACCESS table keeps in-frame sequences only and misses some clones. Where compared with another copy, unresolved V genes explain less than half of these, and the others have no known cause. V and J calls and clone size are those listed in that table; D and trimming were worked out from the DNA. For this sample there are about 280,000 clones; 80% to 90% appear just once. About 3.5% of the sample is taken by the ten largest.

Overall study outcomes, separate from this receptor: Higher spike-specific TCR breadth was observed in Ad26.COV2.S recipients than in placebo recipients (P = 0.0014). The study lacked the statistical power to compare responses across vaccine doses or regimens. It was noted by the authors that total T cell responses may have been underestimated by the TCR breadth and depth analyses. Substantial breadth of spike-specific CD8+ and CD4+ T cell responses was reported after vaccination. Vaccine and placebo recipients had similar non-spike TCR breadth, a finding consistent with the vaccine containing only spike.

The intended sense of this specimen's treatment or condition label: 15 to 20 received Ad26.COV2.S at low or high dose, single or two shots; five or six received placebo; per-sample allocation not given. Repertoires of vaccine and placebo recipients were sequenced from samples taken on day 63 after the first injection. In Cohort 1b, around 25 adults aged 18-55 years were enrolled at a single site in Boston, USA, between 29 July and 7 August 2020. As a vaccine, Ad26.COV2.S was a replication-incompetent adenovirus type 26 vector that expressed a prefusion-stabilized SARS-CoV-2 spike protein derived from the original Wuhan strain. As for this clone: It lacks a known antigen. No much larger clonotype is one base removed from it; base qualities were not supplied.

Sequences were derived from peripheral blood, sampled in a trial of Ad26.COV2.S vaccine versus placebo. The clonotype comes from a person between 18 and 65 years old who received the Ad26.COV2.S COVID-19 vaccine or a placebo.

The DNA sequence is given as TGTGCCCCCGAAAACAGGGGGTTGAACACTGAAGCTTTCTTT. Its coded protein is CAPENRGLNTEAFF. This chain joins TRBV24-1 to TRBJ1-1; the junction holds 8 bases that match TRBD1. From the germline V gene, CDR1 is KGHDR and CDR2 is SFDVKD. V and J are trimmed by 12 bases and 0 bases, and the gene matches miss 8 bases of the junction. Inclusive of the bounding cysteine and phenylalanine, the CDR3 is 14 residues long. Solely the CDR3 DNA is kept, with 42 bases framed from the first base.